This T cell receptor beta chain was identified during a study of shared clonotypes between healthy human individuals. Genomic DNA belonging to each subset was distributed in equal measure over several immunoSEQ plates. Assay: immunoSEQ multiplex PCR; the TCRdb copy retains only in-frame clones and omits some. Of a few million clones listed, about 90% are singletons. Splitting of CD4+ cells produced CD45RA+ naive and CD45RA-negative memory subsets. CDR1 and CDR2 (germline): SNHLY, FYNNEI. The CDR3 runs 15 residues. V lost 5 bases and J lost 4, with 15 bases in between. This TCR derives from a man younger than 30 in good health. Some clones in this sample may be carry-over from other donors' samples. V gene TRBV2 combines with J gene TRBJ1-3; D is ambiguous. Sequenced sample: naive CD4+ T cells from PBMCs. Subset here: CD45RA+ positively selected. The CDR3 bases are TGTGCCAGCAGTCCCTTAGGAAGCGCCGGAAACACCATATATTTT. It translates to CASSPLGSAGNTIYF.